The sequence of this T cell receptor beta chain was determined in a study of OX40 agonist ivuxolimab in advanced cancers. Turning to the study itself: The eligibility criteria allowed prior anti-PD-1, anti-PD-L1 or anti-CTLA-4 therapy, and 40% had some. Of the patients, three showed partial responses, one with hepatocellular carcinoma and two with cutaneous melanoma.

The CDR3 loop spans 15 amino acids. The V segment lost 3 bases and the J segment 7 bases; nucleotides outside the gene matches: 7. From germline, CDR1 is SGHRS and CDR2 YFSETQ. Produced via immunoSEQ multiplex PCR; TCRdb's table is partial and in-frame only. The sample shows just under 85,000 clones, less than 85% of them seen only once. The origin of this receptor is an adult with an advanced solid tumor such as melanoma, head and neck, liver or kidney cancer. The chain couples TRBV5-1 to TRBJ1-2; TRBD1 matches 12 bases. Here the sequenced sample was CD4+ or CD8+ T cells sorted from blood, taken in a trial of the OX40 agonist ivuxolimab. The CDR3 nucleotides are TGCGCCAGCAGCTCCGGGACAGGGGGCATCTTTGGCTACACCTTC. Translating gives CASSSGTGGIFGYTF.